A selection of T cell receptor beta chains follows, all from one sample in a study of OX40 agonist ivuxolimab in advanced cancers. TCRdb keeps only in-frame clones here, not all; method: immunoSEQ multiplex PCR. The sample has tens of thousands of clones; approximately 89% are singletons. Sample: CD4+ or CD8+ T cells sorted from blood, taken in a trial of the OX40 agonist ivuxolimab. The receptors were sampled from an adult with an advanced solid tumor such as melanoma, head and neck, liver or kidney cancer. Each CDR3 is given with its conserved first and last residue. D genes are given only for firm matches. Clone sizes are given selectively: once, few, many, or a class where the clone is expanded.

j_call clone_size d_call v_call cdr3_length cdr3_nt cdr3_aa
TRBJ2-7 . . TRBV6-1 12 TGTGCCAGCAAGGACTACTCCTACGAGCAGTACTTC CASKDYSYEQYF
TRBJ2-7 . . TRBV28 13 TGTGCCAGCAGTTTACGGGCGTCCTACGAGCAGTACTTC CASSLRASYEQYF
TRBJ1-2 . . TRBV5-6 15 TGTGCCAGCATCCCTAGGGGGGGGTTCGGATATGGCTACACCTTC CASIPRGGFGYGYTF
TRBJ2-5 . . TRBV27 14 TGTGCCAGCAGTTTAAGAGGCGGACAAGAGACCCAGTACTTC CASSLRGGQETQYF
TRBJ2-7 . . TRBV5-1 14 TGCGCCAGCAGCTTGATGTTCCTCTCCTACGAGCAGTACTTC CASSLMFLSYEQYF
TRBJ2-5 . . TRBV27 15 TGTGCCAGCAGTTCCCTTGGGGCGGGTCAAGAGACCCAGTACTTC CASSSLGAGQETQYF
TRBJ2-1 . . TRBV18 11 TGTGCCAGCTCACCCTTCAATGAGCAGTTCTTC CASSPFNEQFF
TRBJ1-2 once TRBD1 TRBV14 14 TGTGCCAGCAGCATGGGACAGGGGTGGTATGGCTACACCTTC CASSMGQGWYGYTF
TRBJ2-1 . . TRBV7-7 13 TGTGCTAGCAGCTTGGGGCAACACAATGAGCAGTTCTTC CASSLGQHNEQFF
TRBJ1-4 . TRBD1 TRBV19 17 TGTGCCAGTAGTCCACAGGACAGGCTAGCAACTAATGAAAAACTGTTTTTT CASSPQDRLATNEKLFF
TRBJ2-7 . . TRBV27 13 TGTGCCATCTCTCGGGGAGGGGGTAGCGAGCAGTACTTC CAISRGGGSEQYF
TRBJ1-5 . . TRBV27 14 TGTGCCAGCAGTTCTAGGGAATGGAATCAGCCCCAGCATTTT CASSSREWNQPQHF
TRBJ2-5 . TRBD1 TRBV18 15 TGTGCCAGCTCACTTAGAGGGGGCAGAGAGGAGACCCAGTACTTC CASSLRGGREETQYF
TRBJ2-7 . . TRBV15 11 TGTGCCACCAGCTCACGCTACGAGCAGTACTTC CATSSRYEQYF
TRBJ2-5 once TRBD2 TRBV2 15 TGTGCCAGCAGGAAACTAGCGGGAGGAGTGGAGACCCAGTACTTC CASRKLAGGVETQYF
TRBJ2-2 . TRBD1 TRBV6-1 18 TGTGCCAGCAGTGTGAGACTCCGGGACAGGGATCACACCGGGGAGCTGTTTTTT CASSVRLRDRDHTGELFF
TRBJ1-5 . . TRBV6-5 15 TGTGCCAGCAGTTACTCGGCCTCAATTCGGTCGGCCCAGCATTTT CASSYSASIRSAQHF
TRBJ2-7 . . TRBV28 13 TGTGCCAGCAGTTTAGGGCAGTCCTACGAGCAGTACTTC CASSLGQSYEQYF
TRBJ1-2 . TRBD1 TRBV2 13 TGTGCCAGCGGGGGACAGGGACCCTATGGCTACACCTTC CASGGQGPYGYTF
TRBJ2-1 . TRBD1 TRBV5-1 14 TGCGCCAGCAGCTTCGGGACAGAGGACAATGAGCAGTTCTTC CASSFGTEDNEQFF
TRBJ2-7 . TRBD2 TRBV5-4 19 TGTGCCAGCAGCTTGGATCCGGGACTAGCGGGAGGGCTTGCCAACGAGCAGTACTTC CASSLDPGLAGGLANEQYF
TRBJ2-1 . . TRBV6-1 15 TGTGCCAGCAGCCGCAGGACTGCCACTTACAATGAGCAGTTCTTC CASSRRTATYNEQFF
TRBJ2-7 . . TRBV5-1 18 TGCGCCAGCAGCACCGGTGGGCCAGTTAACTCTCTCCTCCCTCGGCAGTACTTC CASSTGGPVNSLLPRQYF